This TCR beta chain was found in a study of cytomegalovirus exposure and HLA in healthy donors. Study details: Earlier, some 200 million T cells were analyzed, and around 100 million unique TCR beta sequences were found among them.

Findings and limits, study-wide: Sequence variants that were highly shared formed a cluster that was likely a sequencing artifact.

A word on this clone: Its target is not known.

The CDR3 spans 13 residues. Trimming removed 7 bases from V and 0 bases from J, with 6 bases in between. CDR1 is LNHDA, CDR2 SQIVND, per germline (reference sequence). Researchers ran the PCR with 60 Vbeta and 13 Jbeta primers. Assay: immunoSEQ multiplex PCR; the TCRdb copy retains only in-frame clones and omits some. This sample has 150,000 to 200,000 clones, with 85% found just once. This chain connects TRBV19 to TRBJ2-2, with unresolved D. What was sequenced was PBMCs. This receptor was taken from a woman aged 50 to 60 in good health and CMV-seronegative. CDR3 residues: CASIEANTGELFF. CDR3 coding DNA: TGTGCCAGTATTGAGGCGAACACCGGGGAGCTGTTTTTT.